This T cell receptor beta chain originates from a study of T cells in women clearing cervical HPV infection. Study information: Women with histologically confirmed HPV16-related CIN3 or worse, 2 with invasive cancer, served as cases.

TCR beta CDR3 amplified by multiplex PCR from approximately 1,100 ng genomic DNA. Data came from immunoSEQ multiplex PCR; TCRdb stores just in-frame clones and leaves some out. The sample table includes fewer than 40,000 clones. The V end was cut by 6 bases, the J end by 6 bases, with 20 bases between. CDR3 size: 14 residues. Per germline, CDR1 DFQATT and CDR2 SNEGSKA (reference sequence). General study points: TRBV6-7 abundance was lower in cases than controls (around 0.1% versus 0.15%).

Dot-blot hybridization genotyped cervical HPV amplified with MY09/MY11 PCR. On this clone itself: Its antigen is currently unknown. The read terminates 3 residues before the CDR3 end, so the remaining end is supplied by the germline J gene.

The sequence came from a woman between 18 and 70 years old with a cervical HPV16 infection that either progressed to CIN3+ or cleared (not recorded which). This chain connects TRBV20-1 to TRBJ1-1, with a weak D call TRBD1 (6 bases). Input material: blood buffy coat. CDR3 sequence: CSATEGGKGAEAFF. Incomplete CDR3 DNA: TGCAGTGCCACAGAAGGGGGAAAAGGAGCTGAA.